This passage covers 2 T cell receptor beta chains from one sample sequenced in a study of T cell repertoires in cytomegalovirus infection. For these TCRs, the target antigens are not known. Each CDR3 protein gets one entry after TCRdb re-called the reads with MiXCR. The repertoire has more than 35,000 distinct CDR3 sequences, about 54% of them found once; the top ten carry 80% to 95%. This material consisted of CD8+ T cells from cultured PBMCs, taken from culture after CMV antigen stimulation. Receptors originate from a human donor in good health (CMV status not recorded). Some clones in this sample may be carry-over from other donors' samples.

The chain is built from TRBV7-8 and TRBJ2-3; D is undetermined. Germline V gene sequence: CDR1 SGHVS, CDR2 FQNEAQ. With 0 bases removed from V and 0 bases from J, the gap between germline ends came to 10 bases. This CDR3 contains 16 residues. The CDR3 protein is CASSLAPGSSTDTQYF. The CDR3 region has the DNA TGTGCCAGCAGCTTAGCTCCCGGGTCCAGCACAGATACGCAGTATTTT.

The chain joins TRBV20-1 to TRBJ2-5; 7 bases map to TRBD1. The J segment lost 4 bases and the V segment lost 1 base, leaving 12 bases of the junction unmatched. This CDR3 spans 16 amino acids. CDR1 DFQATT and CDR2 SNEGSKA come from the germline V gene (reference sequence). The CDR3 sequence is CSARGLLGTDGETQYF. The CDR3, as DNA: TGCAGTGCTAGAGGCCTCCTCGGGACAGACGGAGAGACCCAGTACTTC.